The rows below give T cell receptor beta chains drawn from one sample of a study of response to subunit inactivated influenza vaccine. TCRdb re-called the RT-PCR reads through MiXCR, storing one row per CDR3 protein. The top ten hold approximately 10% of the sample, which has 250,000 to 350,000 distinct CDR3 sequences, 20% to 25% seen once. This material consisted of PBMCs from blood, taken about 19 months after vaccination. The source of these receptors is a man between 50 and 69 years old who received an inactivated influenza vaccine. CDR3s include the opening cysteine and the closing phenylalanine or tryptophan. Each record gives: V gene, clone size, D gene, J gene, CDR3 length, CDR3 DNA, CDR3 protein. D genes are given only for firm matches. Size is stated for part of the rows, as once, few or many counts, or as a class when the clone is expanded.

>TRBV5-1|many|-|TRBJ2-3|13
TGTGCCAGCAGCCTACCTAGCACAGATACGCAGTATTTT
CASSLPSTDTQYF
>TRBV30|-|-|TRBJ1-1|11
TGTGCCTGGAGGAGGGAATCTGAAGCTTTCTTT
CAWRRESEAFF
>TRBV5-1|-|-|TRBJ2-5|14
TGCGCCAGCAGCCAGTCCGGGATCCAAGAGACCCAGTACTTC
CASSQSGIQETQYF
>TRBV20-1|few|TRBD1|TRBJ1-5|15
TGCAGTGCTAAGAACCGGGACAGGGATAATCAGCCCCAGCATTTT
CSAKNRDRDNQPQHF
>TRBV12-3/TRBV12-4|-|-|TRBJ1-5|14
TGTGCCAGCAGTTTTGTGGATCGGGGTCAGCCCCAGCATTTT
CASSFVDRGQPQHF
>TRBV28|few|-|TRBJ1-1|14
TGTGCCAGCTTACCGGGGGGTTCGGTTACTGAAGCTTTCTTT
CASLPGGSVTEAFF
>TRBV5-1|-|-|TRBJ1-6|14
TGCGCCAGCAGCCCGAGACAAGATAATTCACCCCTCCACTTT
CASSPRQDNSPLHF
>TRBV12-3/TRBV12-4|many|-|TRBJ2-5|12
TGTGCCAGCAGTCAACTCGGGGAGACCCAGTACTTC
CASSQLGETQYF
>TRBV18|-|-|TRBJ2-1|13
TGTGCCAGCTCACCGGACTTACACAATGAGCAGTTCTTC
CASSPDLHNEQFF
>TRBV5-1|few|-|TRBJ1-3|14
TGCGCCAGCAGTTGGGATAATCCTGGAAACACCATATATTTT
CASSWDNPGNTIYF
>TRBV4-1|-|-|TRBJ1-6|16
TGCGCCAGCAGCCGCTTACACTACTCCTATAATTCACCCCTCCACTTT
CASSRLHYSYNSPLHF
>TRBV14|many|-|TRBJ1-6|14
TGTGCCAGCAGCCAGAAGATTCGGGATTCACCCCTCCACTTT
CASSQKIRDSPLHF
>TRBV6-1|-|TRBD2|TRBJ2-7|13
TGTGCCAGCAGCACGGCGGGAGCTGCCGAGCAGTACTTC
CASSTAGAAEQYF
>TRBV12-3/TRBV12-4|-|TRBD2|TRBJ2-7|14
TGTGCCAGCAGTTATGCGGGAGCCATATACGAGCAGTACTTC
CASSYAGAIYEQYF
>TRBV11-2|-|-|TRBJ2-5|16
TGTGCCAGCAGCTTACGAGGGCAGGTCTCTCAAGAGACCCAGTACTTC
CASSLRGQVSQETQYF
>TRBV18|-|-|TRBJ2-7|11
TGTGCCAGCTCACCAAAAACCGAGCAGTACTTC
CASSPKTEQYF
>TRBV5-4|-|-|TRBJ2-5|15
TGTGCCAGCAGCTTGCCGGGGCAGGGGAAAGAGACCCAGTACTTC
CASSLPGQGKETQYF
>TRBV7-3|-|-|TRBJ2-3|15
TGTGCCAGCAGCTTAAATGGGCGGAACACAGATACGCAGTATTTT
CASSLNGRNTDTQYF
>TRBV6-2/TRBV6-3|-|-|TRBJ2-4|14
TGTGCCAGCAGTTACTCGGCGGTCACTAACATTCAGTACTTC
CASSYSAVTNIQYF
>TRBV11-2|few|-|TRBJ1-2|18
TGTGCCAGCAGCTTAGATTCGTGGGGGGCGCGGGGTCGGTATGGCTACACCTTC
CASSLDSWGARGRYGYTF
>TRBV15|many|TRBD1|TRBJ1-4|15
TGTGCCACCAGCAGAGATAAGGGGGCAAATGAAAAACTGTTTTTT
CATSRDKGANEKLFF
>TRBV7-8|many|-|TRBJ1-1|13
TGTGCCAGCAGCTTAGTCGGGGACACTGAAGCTTTCTTT
CASSLVGDTEAFF
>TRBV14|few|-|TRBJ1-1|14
TGTGCCAGCAGCCAAGATCGGGGGGGCACTGAAGCTTTCTTT
CASSQDRGGTEAFF
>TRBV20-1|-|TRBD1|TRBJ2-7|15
TGCAGTGCTACCAGGGGGCCACGTTACTCCTACGAGCAGTACTTC
CSATRGPRYSYEQYF
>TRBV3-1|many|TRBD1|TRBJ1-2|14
TGTGCCAGCAGCCAAGATGACAGGGGGATAGGCTACACCTTC
CASSQDDRGIGYTF
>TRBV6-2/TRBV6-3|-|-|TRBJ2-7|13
TGTGCCAGCCGGCGGGCGGCCACCTACGAGCAGTACTTC
CASRRAATYEQYF
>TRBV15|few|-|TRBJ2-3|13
TGTGCCACCAGCAGAGTAACAACAGATACGCAGTATTTT
CATSRVTTDTQYF
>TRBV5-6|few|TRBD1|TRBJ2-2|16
TGTGCCAGCAGGAACATACAGGGGGGGAACACCGGGGAGCTGTTTTTT
CASRNIQGGNTGELFF
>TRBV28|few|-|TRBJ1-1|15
TGTGCCAGCAGTTTTTGGCAGGCTAAGAACACTGAAGCTTTCTTT
CASSFWQAKNTEAFF
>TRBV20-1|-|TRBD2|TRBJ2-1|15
TGCAGTGCTCGGTCCGGGACTACCTTTTACAATGAGCAGTTCTTC
CSARSGTTFYNEQFF
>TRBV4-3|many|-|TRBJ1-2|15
TGCGCCAGCAGCCGCCACCAACAGGGCGTGGGTGGCTACACCTTC
CASSRHQQGVGGYTF
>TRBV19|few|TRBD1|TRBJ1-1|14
TGTGCCAGTAGCCGGGACAGGGGATTGGGTGAAGCTTTCTTT
CASSRDRGLGEAFF
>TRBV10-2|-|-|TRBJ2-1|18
TGCGCCAGCATTCGCGGGGGGAGTCCAGGGGGCTCCTACAATGAGCAGTTCTTC
CASIRGGSPGGSYNEQFF
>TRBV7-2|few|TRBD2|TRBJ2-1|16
TGTGCCAGCAGCTTCGAGGGACTAGCGGGATACAATGAGCAGTTCTTC
CASSFEGLAGYNEQFF
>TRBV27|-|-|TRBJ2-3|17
TGTGCCAGCAGTTTATTAGCCGGCCTCGGCCATGCAGATACGCAGTATTTT
CASSLLAGLGHADTQYF
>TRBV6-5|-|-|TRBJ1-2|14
TGTGCCAGCAGTTATTCCGAGACGGCTTATGGCTACACCTTC
CASSYSETAYGYTF
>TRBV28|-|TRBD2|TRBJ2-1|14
TGTGCCAGCAGCATTAGCGGGGGGAACAATGAGCAGTTCTTC
CASSISGGNNEQFF